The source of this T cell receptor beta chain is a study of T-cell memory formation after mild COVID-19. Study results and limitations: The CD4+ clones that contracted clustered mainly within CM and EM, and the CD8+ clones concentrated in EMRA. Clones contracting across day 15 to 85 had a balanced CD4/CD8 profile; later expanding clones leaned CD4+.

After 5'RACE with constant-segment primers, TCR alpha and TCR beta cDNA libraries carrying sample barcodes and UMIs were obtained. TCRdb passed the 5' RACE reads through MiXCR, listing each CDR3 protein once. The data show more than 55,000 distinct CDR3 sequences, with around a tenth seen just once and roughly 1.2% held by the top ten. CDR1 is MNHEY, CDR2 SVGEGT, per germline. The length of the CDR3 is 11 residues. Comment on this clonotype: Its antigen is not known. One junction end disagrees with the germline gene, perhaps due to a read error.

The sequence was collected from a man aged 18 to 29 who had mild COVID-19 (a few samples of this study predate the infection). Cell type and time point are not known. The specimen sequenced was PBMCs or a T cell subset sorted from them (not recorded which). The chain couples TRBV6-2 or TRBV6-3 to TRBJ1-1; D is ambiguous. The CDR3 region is CASSYYREAFF. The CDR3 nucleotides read TGTGCCAGCAGCTACTACAGAGAAGCTTTCTTT.